These 22 T cell receptor beta chains were sequenced from one sample in a study of neurological immune-mediated disorders. From the 5' RACE reads, TCRdb called clonotypes with MiXCR, one entry per CDR3 protein. The sample lists tens of thousands of distinct CDR3 sequences; about 9.7% were seen once. Material: PBMCs. These receptors all come from a middle-aged man in good health.

This clonotype was seen at least ten times. The chain is built from TRBV5-1 and TRBJ2-1; no reliable D call. CDR1 and CDR2 from the germline V gene are SGHRS and YFSETQ. CDR3 length: 13 residues. V was pared by 4 bases and J by 6 bases, with 11 bases between. The CDR3 loop reads CASSPVLFNEQFF. The CDR3, as DNA: TGCGCCAGCAGCCCTGTTCTCTTCAATGAGCAGTTCTTC.

The DNA of the CDR3 is TGTGCCAGCAGCTCCACAGGGCAAAGGTGGACAGTTAATCAGCCCCAGCATTTT. The encoded protein is CASSSTGQRWTVNQPQHF. The rearrangement uses TRBV7-2 and TRBJ1-5, with D tentatively TRBD1 (6 bases). Germline V lookup: CDR1 SGHTA, CDR2 FQGNSA. The V and J ends lost 4 bases and 4 bases respectively, with 23 bases between them. The CDR3 runs to 18 residues.

This rearrangement joins TRBV10-2 to TRBJ2-7, with 8 bases fitting TRBD2. Trimming at V came to 2 bases and at J to 0 bases, leaving 6 bases not matched to a gene. Germline CDR1 reads WSHSY; CDR2 reads SAAADI. This CDR3 has 16 amino acids. CDR3 amino acids: CASSEPGGGLSYEQYF. The CDR3 DNA reads TGCGCCAGCAGTGAGCCCGGGGGGGGTCTCTCCTACGAGCAGTACTTC.

This clonotype has ten or more counts. The junction shows a germline mismatch at one end, possibly a read error. The chain uses TRBV12-3 or TRBV12-4 and TRBJ2-7; 10 bases line up with TRBD1. There are 12 residues in the CDR3. CDR3 nucleotide sequence: TGTGCCAGCAGTCCCGGGACAGGGGTATCAGAGTTC. Protein sequence: CASSPGTGVSEF.

To note about this clonotype: A much larger clone sits a single nucleotide away, making a read error possible. The chain recombines TRBV7-6 with TRBJ2-7; TRBD1 aligns across 7 bases. This CDR3 has 12 residues. The germline CDR1 and CDR2 sequences are SGHVS and FNYEAQ. This chain's CDR3 is CDSSVGQDEQYF. The CDR3, as DNA: TGTGACAGCAGCGTCGGACAGGACGAGCAGTACTTC.

This clonotype was counted many times. The chain recombines TRBV18 with TRBJ2-1; perhaps TRBD2 as D (5 bases). V lost 6 bases to trimming and J lost 1 base, with 10 bases between them. The CDR3 has 14 amino acids. Per germline, CDR1 KGHSH and CDR2 LQKENI. This CDR3 reads CASSPSGSYNEQFF. CDR3 DNA sequence: TGTGCCAGCTCCCCCAGCGGTTCCTACAATGAGCAGTTCTTC.

This clonotype was seen at least ten times. This chain links TRBV29-1 with TRBJ1-1; TRBD1 is a possible D gene (5 bases). The V and J ends lost 7 bases and 1 base respectively, with 13 bases between them. Germline V CDR1 and CDR2: SQVTM, ANQGSEA. The CDR3 totals 13 residues. In nucleotides, the CDR3 is TGCAGCGCCGCTCTCGGGGGGAACACTGAAGCTTTCTTT. This codes for CSAALGGNTEAFF.

Many counts were recorded for this clonotype. V is TRBV4-2 and J is TRBJ1-2; TRBD1 might be the D (5 bases). With 4 bases removed from V and 8 bases from J, the gap between germline ends came to 20 bases. Germline V gene lookup returns CDR1 LGHNA and CDR2 YNFKEQ. This CDR3 is built from 15 residues. This chain's CDR3 is CASSPKEAGWEGYTF. Here the CDR3 DNA reads TGTGCCAGCAGCCCCAAAGAGGCAGGGTGGGAGGGCTACACCTTC.

This clonotype was recorded once. Possible read error: a much larger clone is one base away. The rearrangement uses TRBV10-3 and TRBJ1-1, with D perhaps TRBD1 (5 bases). CDR1 is ENHRY and CDR2 is SYGVKD in the germline V gene. The CDR3 spans 14 residues. This CDR3 reads CAISDGGRNNEAFF. CDR3 nucleotides: TGTGCCATCAGTGATGGGGGTCGGAACAATGAAGCTTTCTTT.

This clonotype was recorded many times. This rearrangement joins TRBV28 to TRBJ2-6, with 10 bases lining up with TRBD1. CDR3 length: 18 residues. The V segment lost 5 bases and the J segment 1 base; nucleotides outside the gene matches: 8. CDR1 is MDHEN and CDR2 is SYDVKM in the germline V gene. The CDR3, as DNA: TGTGCCAGCAGTATTTCCGGGACAGGGGTTTCTGGGGCCAACGTCCTGACTTTC. Translation gives CASSISGTGVSGANVLTF. Looking up the rest from reference TRBV28 and TRBJ2-6 gives the full variable domain: DVKVTQSSRYLVKRTGEKVFLECVQDMDHENMFWYRQDPGLGLRLIYFSYDVKMKEKGDIPEGYSVSREKKERFSLILESASTNQTSMYLCASSISGTGVSGANVLTFGAGSRLTVL.

Comments on this clonotype: Just one base apart from a much larger clone, this may be a read error. CDR3 coding DNA: TGTGCCAGCAGTTTCACGTGCGGGGAGCTGTTTTTT. Encoded protein: CASSFTCGELFF. The chain couples TRBV27 to TRBJ2-2; no firm D call. V lost 3 bases and J 7 bases, leaving 6 bases between the germline ends. The CDR3 is 12 residues long. Looked up from germline, CDR1 is MNHEY and CDR2 is SMNVEV (reference sequence).

This clonotype was detected many times. CDR3 DNA: TGCAGTGCTGGGGTGAACGAGCAGTACTTC. Its translation is CSAGVNEQYF. V usage is TRBV20-1 and J usage is TRBJ2-7, with no clear D. V was pared by 5 bases and J by 5 bases, with 7 bases between. This CDR3 region has 10 residues. The germline gives CDR1 DFQATT, CDR2 SNEGSKA (reference sequence).

This clonotype was counted many times. V and J are TRBV20-1 and TRBJ1-5, with D possibly matching TRBD1 (6 bases). Per germline, CDR1 DFQATT and CDR2 SNEGSKA (reference sequence). The CDR3 is made up of 14 amino acids. V shed 0 bases and J shed 5 bases, with 11 bases lying between them. The CDR3 region is CSARDSGGDQPQHF. The CDR3, as DNA: TGCAGTGCTAGAGATTCTGGGGGCGATCAGCCCCAGCATTTT.

This clonotype came up many times. The chain has TRBV2 and TRBJ2-3, with TRBD1 identical over 9 bases. Germline V gene lookup returns CDR1 SNHLY and CDR2 FYNNEI. V lost 6 bases and J lost 3; bases outside the gene matches: 4. The CDR3 spans 14 residues. CDR3 protein: CASRGQGRTDTQYF. CDR3 sequence (DNA): TGTGCCAGCAGGGGACAGGGCCGAACAGATACGCAGTATTTT.

Many counts were recorded for this clonotype. This chain links TRBV28 with TRBJ2-4; D may be TRBD1 or TRBD2 (5 bases each). This CDR3 spans 14 amino acids. Germline CDR1 reads MDHEN; CDR2 reads SYDVKM. Deletions cut 3 bases from V and 4 bases from J, with 10 bases between. CDR3 sequence reads: CASSFGTGKNIQYF. CDR3 DNA: TGTGCCAGCAGTTTCGGGACCGGTAAAAACATTCAGTACTTC.

The table lists this clonotype with many counts. V usage is TRBV20-1 and J usage is TRBJ2-3; 8 nucleotides align to TRBD2. The CDR3 covers 13 residues. The V and J ends lost 3 bases and 4 bases, in that order; junction bases with no gene match: 3. Germline V CDR1 and CDR2: DFQATT, SNEGSKA (reference sequence). The CDR3: CSARAGGADTQYF. For the CDR3, the DNA is TGCAGTGCTAGGGCGGGGGGAGCAGATACGCAGTATTTT.

This clonotype was recorded many times. The chain joins TRBV7-2 to TRBJ2-7, with a tentative D call TRBD2 (5 bases). Germline CDR1 reads SGHTA; CDR2 reads FQGNSA. V was cut by 1 base and J by 2 bases, with 9 bases left in between. CDR3 size: 14 residues. The CDR3 DNA reads TGTGCCAGCAGCTTAGGAGCGGAGCCCTACGAGCAGTACTTC. Translating gives CASSLGAEPYEQYF.

There are many counts of this clonotype. The chain carries TRBV9 and TRBJ2-7, with D perhaps being TRBD1 or TRBD2 (5 bases each). Trimming removed 0 bases at V and 7 bases at J, with 17 bases between. The germline V gene has CDR1 SGDLS and CDR2 YYNGEE. CDR3 length: 15 amino acids. The CDR3 coding sequence is TGTGCCAGCAGCGTAGTGGGGGATCCCCGGCAAGAGCAGTACTTC. Amino acid sequence: CASSVVGDPRQEQYF.

This clonotype was recorded at least ten times. Here the CDR3 reads CASSTGQGIGEKLFF. For the CDR3, the DNA is TGTGCCAGCAGCACTGGACAGGGAATCGGTGAAAAACTGTTTTTT. The chain carries TRBV7-9 and TRBJ1-4; 8 positions agree with TRBD1. V trimming: 5 bases; J trimming: 7 bases; junction bases outside the gene matches: 9. Germline CDR1 SEHNR, CDR2 FQNEAQ (reference sequence). The CDR3 length is 15 residues.

This clonotype was picked up many times. The chain is built from TRBV4-1 and TRBJ1-5; D is undetermined. Germline V CDR1 and CDR2: MGHRA, YSYEKL. Trimming shortened V by 0 bases and J by 0 bases, and 9 bases separated the two germline ends. The CDR3 has 16 residues. In DNA, the CDR3 is TGCGCCAGCAGCCAAGAACGGCAGTATAGCAATCAGCCCCAGCATTTT. This gives the protein CASSQERQYSNQPQHF.

In this sample, this clonotype turned up many times. This chain links TRBV12-3 or TRBV12-4 with TRBJ1-2, with a possible D match to TRBD1 (5 bases). The CDR3 sequence is 14 residues long. Trimming removed 2 bases at V and 6 bases at J, with 13 bases between. The CDR3 DNA sequence: TGTGCCAGCAGTTTACAGGGAGGGTACGATGGCTACACCTTC. Residues: CASSLQGGYDGYTF.

This clonotype appeared many times. The genes are TRBV5-8 and TRBJ2-3; tentatively, D is TRBD2 (6 bases). V lost 7 bases and J 3 bases, leaving 21 bases between the germline ends. The CDR3 extends over 16 amino acids. Germline assignment: CDR1 SGHTS and CDR2 YDEGEE. CDR3 bases: TGTGCCAGCCCGGCGGACCCGGGGACTGGGACAGATACGCAGTATTTT. Translation gives CASPADPGTGTDTQYF.